What follows are 14 T cell receptor beta chains derived from one specimen sequenced in a study of graft-versus-host responses after intestinal transplantation. Generated by immunoSEQ multiplex PCR, the TCRdb table keeps only in-frame clones and is missing some. The profile shows 80,000 to 95,000 clones, 85% to 95% of them singletons. The antigens these receptors bind are not known. This material consisted of unstimulated CD8+ T cells sorted from spleen or lymph node cells, taken before intestinal transplant. The origin of the receptors is a human donor who received an intestinal transplant.

The rearrangement joins TRBV19 to TRBJ2-2; TRBD1 is a possible D gene (6 bases). Germline values: CDR1 LNHDA, CDR2 SQIVND (reference sequence). V was trimmed by 10 bases and J by 4 bases, leaving 19 bases between them. CDR3 length: 15 residues. In DNA form, the CDR3 reads TGTGCCACCAAGGAATGGGGGCAGGGCACCGGGGAGCTGTTTTTT. As protein: CATKEWGQGTGELFF.

The chain combines TRBV7-9 with TRBJ1-5, with no clear D. Germline CDR1 and CDR2: SEHNR and FQNEAQ (reference sequence). Trimming left V 1 base short and J 4 bases short, with 5 bases between. The CDR3 totals 13 residues. CDR3 DNA sequence: TGTGCCAGCAGCTTAGGGACTAATCAGCCCCAGCATTTT. This sequence encodes CASSLGTNQPQHF.

Concerning this clone: Given the absence of the conserved phenylalanine or tryptophan at the CDR3 end, a read error is likely. The genes are TRBV19 and TRBJ1-1, with TRBD1 matching 10 bases. Trimming removed 5 bases from V and 1 base from J; junction bases left unmatched: 10. The CDR3 loop spans 17 amino acids. CDR1 LNHDA and CDR2 SQIVND come from the germline V gene (reference sequence). CDR3 protein: CASSSRGQGSGNTEAFL. The CDR3 nucleotides read TGTGCCAGTAGTTCCCGGGGACAGGGGTCGGGGAACACTGAAGCTTTCCTT.

This clone was seen a single time. The chain couples TRBV7-9 to TRBJ2-1; 11 nucleotides match TRBD2. Germline CDR1 and CDR2: SEHNR and FQNEAQ (reference sequence). The V and J ends lost 2 bases and 7 bases, in that order; junction bases with no gene match: 7. The CDR3 extends over 16 amino acids. The CDR3 DNA follows: TGTGCCAGCAGCTTAAGGGCGACTAGCGGGGATAATGAGCAGTTCTTC. Protein: CASSLRATSGDNEQFF. Looking up the rest from reference TRBV7-9 and TRBJ2-1 gives the full variable domain: DTGVSQNPRHKITKRGQNVTFRCDPISEHNRLYWYRQTLGQGPEFLTYFQNEAQLEKSRLLSDRFSAERPKGSFSTLEIQRTEQGDSAMYLCASSLRATSGDNEQFFGPGTRLTVL.

This chain uses TRBV7-6 with TRBJ1-2; D uncertain. The CDR3 runs 17 residues. The germline V and J ends were trimmed by 1 base and 0 bases, with 15 bases remaining between them. CDR1 and CDR2 from the germline V gene are SGHVS and FNYEAQ. CDR3 amino acids: CASSLERGTVPNYGYTF. The CDR3, as DNA: TGTGCCAGCAGCTTAGAAAGAGGAACGGTCCCTAACTATGGCTACACCTTC. Combining the CDR3 with reference TRBV7-6 and TRBJ1-2 gives the whole variable domain GAGVSQSPRYKVTKRGQDVALRCDPISGHVSLYWYRQALGQGPEFLTYFNYEAQQDKSGLPNDRFSAERPEGSISTLTIQRTEQRDSAMYRCASSLERGTVPNYGYTFGSGTRLTVV.

The rearrangement joins TRBV28 to TRBJ2-7, with TRBD2 matching 9 bases. V trimming: 2 bases; J trimming: 3 bases; junction bases outside the gene matches: 5. The germline gives CDR1 MDHEN, CDR2 SYDVKM. This CDR3 has 15 residues. The chain's CDR3 is CASSLTSGFIYEQYF. The DNA of the CDR3 is TGTGCCAGCAGTTTAACTAGCGGGTTCATCTACGAGCAGTACTTC.

CDR3 sequence reads: CASSSGQTYEQYF. The CDR3 DNA sequence: TGTGCCAGCAGTTCGGGACAGACCTACGAGCAGTACTTC. The V call is TRBV27, the J call TRBJ2-7; 7 nucleotides agree with TRBD1. The CDR3 runs 13 residues. The ends lost 4 bases at V and 2 bases at J; junction bases unmatched: 2. Germline lookup yields CDR1 MNHEY and CDR2 SMNVEV (reference sequence).

The chain has TRBV7-9 and TRBJ2-7; perhaps TRBD2 as D (6 bases). CDR1 and CDR2 from the germline V gene are SEHNR and FQNEAQ (reference sequence). This CDR3 region has 14 residues. V gave up 5 bases and J gave up 2 bases, with 13 bases separating them. The CDR3 DNA is TGTGCCAGCAGCCCCCGCGGGAAACCCTACGAGCAGTACTTC. Translation gives CASSPRGKPYEQYF.

V is TRBV7-6 and J is TRBJ1-2; TRBD1 agrees at 8 bases. J was trimmed by 8 bases and V by 1 base; bases with no gene match: 12. CDR3 length: 16 residues. CDR1 and CDR2 from the germline V gene are SGHVS and FNYEAQ. CDR3 loop: CASSLGKAGGADGYTF. The DNA of the CDR3 is TGTGCCAGCAGCTTAGGGAAGGCAGGGGGCGCGGACGGCTACACCTTC.

This clone was found once. The J gene is TRBJ1-2, the V gene TRBV30; 9 bases agree with TRBD1. This CDR3 contains 14 residues. The germline V gene has CDR1 GTSNPN and CDR2 SVGIG (reference sequence). V shed 0 bases, J shed 7 bases, and the junction held 6 bases outside the gene matches. The CDR3: CAWSVSGTGFGYTF. The CDR3 bases are TGTGCCTGGAGTGTAAGCGGGACAGGGTTTGGCTACACCTTC. Looking up the rest from reference TRBV30 and TRBJ1-2 gives the full variable domain: SQTIHQWPATLVQPVGSPLSLECTVEGTSNPNLYWYRQAAGRGLQLLFYSVGIGQISSEVPQNLSASRPQDRQFILSSKKLLLSDSGFYLCAWSVSGTGFGYTFGSGTRLTVV.

The chain recombines TRBV9 with TRBJ1-4, with 10 bases lining up with TRBD1. The CDR3 is 14 residues long. CDR1 and CDR2 from the germline V gene are SGDLS and YYNGEE. V shed 0 bases and J 8 bases; nucleotides not matched to a gene: 1. CDR3 region: CASSVGTGGEKLFF. The CDR3 nucleotides are TGTGCCAGCAGCGTAGGGACAGGGGGAGAAAAACTGTTTTTT.

The CDR3 reads CASSGTGGDGYTF. DNA of the CDR3: TGTGCCAGCAGTGGGACAGGGGGAGATGGCTACACCTTC. The chain has TRBV27 and TRBJ1-2; 11 bases are a match to TRBD1. The ends lost 5 bases at V and 6 bases at J; junction bases unmatched: 2. The germline V gene has CDR1 MNHEY and CDR2 SMNVEV (reference sequence). The CDR3 has 13 residues.

This rearrangement joins TRBV19 to TRBJ2-2, with 14 bases that match TRBD2. CDR3 size: 17 residues. Germline V lookup: CDR1 LNHDA, CDR2 SQIVND (reference sequence). The V segment lost 6 bases and the J segment 4 bases; nucleotides outside the gene matches: 7. Here the CDR3 DNA reads TGTGCCAGTAGCCCGACTAGCGGGGGGGCCCTCACCGGGGAGCTGTTTTTT. It codes for CASSPTSGGALTGELFF. The full variable domain, completed using reference TRBV19 and TRBJ2-2, is DGGITQSPKYLFRKEGQNVTLSCEQNLNHDAMYWYRQDPGQGLRLIYYSQIVNDFQKGDIAEGYSVSREKKESFPLTVTSAQKNPTAFYLCASSPTSGGALTGELFFGEGSRLTVL.

This clone was seen a single time. The gene calls are TRBV11-2 and TRBJ1-1; D is perhaps TRBD1 (5 bases). V was clipped by 7 bases and J by 4 bases, with 22 bases between them. This CDR3 spans 16 amino acids. Looked up from germline, CDR1 is SGHAT and CDR2 is FQNNGV. CDR3 in amino acids: CASTSLGGKRFTEAFF. The CDR3 bases are TGTGCCAGCACTTCCCTGGGGGGTAAACGGTTCACTGAAGCTTTCTTT. Full variable domain (outside the CDR3, taken from reference TRBV11-2 and TRBJ1-1): EAGVAQSPRYKIIEKRQSVAFWCNPISGHATLYWYQQILGQGPKLLIQFQNNGVVDDSQLPKDRFSAERLKGVDSTLKIQPAKLEDSAVYLCASTSLGGKRFTEAFFGQGTRLTVV.